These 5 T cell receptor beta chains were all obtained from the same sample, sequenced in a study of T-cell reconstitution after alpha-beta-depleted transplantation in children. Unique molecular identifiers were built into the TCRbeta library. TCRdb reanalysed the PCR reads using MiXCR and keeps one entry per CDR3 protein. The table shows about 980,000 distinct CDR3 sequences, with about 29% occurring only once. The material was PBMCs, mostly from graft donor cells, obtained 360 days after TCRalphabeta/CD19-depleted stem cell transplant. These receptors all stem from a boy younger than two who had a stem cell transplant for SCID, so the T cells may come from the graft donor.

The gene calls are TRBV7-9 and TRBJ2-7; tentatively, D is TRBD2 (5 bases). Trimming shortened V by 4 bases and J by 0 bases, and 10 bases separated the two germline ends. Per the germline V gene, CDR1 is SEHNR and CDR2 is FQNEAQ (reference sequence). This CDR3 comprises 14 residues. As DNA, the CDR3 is TGTGCCAGCAGCTCCATGGGGAGCTCCTACGAGCAGTACTTC. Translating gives CASSSMGSSYEQYF.

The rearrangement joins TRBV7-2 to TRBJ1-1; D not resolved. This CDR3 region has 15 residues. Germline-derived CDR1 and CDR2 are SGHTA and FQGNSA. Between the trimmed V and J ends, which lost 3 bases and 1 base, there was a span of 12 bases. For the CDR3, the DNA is TGTGCCAGCAGCTTGAGGTGGGGAAAGAACACTGAAGCTTTCTTT. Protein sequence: CASSLRWGKNTEAFF.

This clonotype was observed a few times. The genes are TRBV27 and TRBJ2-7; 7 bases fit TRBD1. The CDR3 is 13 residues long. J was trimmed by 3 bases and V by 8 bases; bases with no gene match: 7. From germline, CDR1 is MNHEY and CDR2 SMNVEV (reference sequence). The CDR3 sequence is CASQQGSNYEQYF. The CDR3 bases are TGTGCCAGCCAACAGGGGTCCAACTACGAGCAGTACTTC.

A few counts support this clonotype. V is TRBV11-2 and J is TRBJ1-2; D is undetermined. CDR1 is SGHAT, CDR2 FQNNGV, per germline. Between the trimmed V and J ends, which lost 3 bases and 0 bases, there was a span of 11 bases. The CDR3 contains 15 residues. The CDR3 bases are TGTGCCAGCAGCTTCGACCGGGCCTCTAACTATGGCTACACCTTC. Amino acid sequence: CASSFDRASNYGYTF. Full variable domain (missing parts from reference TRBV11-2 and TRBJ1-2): EAGVAQSPRYKIIEKRQSVAFWCNPISGHATLYWYQQILGQGPKLLIQFQNNGVVDDSQLPKDRFSAERLKGVDSTLKIQPAKLEDSAVYLCASSFDRASNYGYTFGSGTRLTVV.

CDR3 in amino acids: CASSLRWVDGGATYEQYF. The DNA of the CDR3 is TGTGCCAGCAGTTTACGTTGGGTTGACGGGGGGGCTACCTACGAGCAGTACTTC. The V call is TRBV27, the J call TRBJ2-7; TRBD2 matches 8 bases. Germline V lookup: CDR1 MNHEY, CDR2 SMNVEV (reference sequence). The length of the CDR3 is 18 residues. V was clipped by 2 bases and J by 2 bases; unmatched bases: 14.